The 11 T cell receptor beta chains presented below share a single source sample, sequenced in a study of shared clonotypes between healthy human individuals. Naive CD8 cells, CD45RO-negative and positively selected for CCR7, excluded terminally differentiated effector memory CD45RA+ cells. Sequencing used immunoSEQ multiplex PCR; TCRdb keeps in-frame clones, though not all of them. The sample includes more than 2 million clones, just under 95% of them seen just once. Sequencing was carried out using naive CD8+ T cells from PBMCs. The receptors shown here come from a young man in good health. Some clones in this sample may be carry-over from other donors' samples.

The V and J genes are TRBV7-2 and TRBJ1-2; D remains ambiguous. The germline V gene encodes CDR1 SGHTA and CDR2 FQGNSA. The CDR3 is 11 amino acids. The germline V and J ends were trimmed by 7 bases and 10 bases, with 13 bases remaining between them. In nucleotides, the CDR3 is TGTGCCAGCACCCAACCGCCCCCCTACACCTTC. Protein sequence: CASTQPPPYTF.

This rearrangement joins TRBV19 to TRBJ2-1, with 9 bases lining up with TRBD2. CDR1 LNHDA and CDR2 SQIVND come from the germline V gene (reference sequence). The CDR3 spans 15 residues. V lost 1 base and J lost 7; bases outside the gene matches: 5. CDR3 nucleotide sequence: TGTGCCAGTAGTATAGGGCGACTAGCGGAGAATGAGCAGTTCTTC. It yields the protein CASSIGRLAENEQFF.

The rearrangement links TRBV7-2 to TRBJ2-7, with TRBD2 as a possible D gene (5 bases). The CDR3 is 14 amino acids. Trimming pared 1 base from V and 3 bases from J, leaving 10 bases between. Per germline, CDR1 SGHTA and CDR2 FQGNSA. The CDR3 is CASSLGGLFYEQYF. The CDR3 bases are TGTGCCAGCAGCTTAGGCGGACTCTTCTACGAGCAGTACTTC.

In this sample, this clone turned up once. CDR3 region: CASTDWGGYEQYF. CDR3 coding DNA: TGTGCCAGCACCGATTGGGGAGGCTACGAGCAGTACTTC. This sequence joins TRBV6-6 and TRBJ2-7; a weak D match, TRBD2 (6 bases). CDR1 MNHNY and CDR2 SVGAGI come from the germline V gene (reference sequence). V gave up 7 bases and J gave up 3 bases, with 13 bases separating them. CDR3 size: 13 residues.

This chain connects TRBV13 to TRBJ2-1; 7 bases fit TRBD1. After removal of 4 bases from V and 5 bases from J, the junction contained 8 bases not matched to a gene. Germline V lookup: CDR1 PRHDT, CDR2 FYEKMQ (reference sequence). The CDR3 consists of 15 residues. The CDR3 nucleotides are TGTGCCAGCAGCTCACGACAGGGTCTTGACAATGAGCAGTTCTTC. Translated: CASSSRQGLDNEQFF.

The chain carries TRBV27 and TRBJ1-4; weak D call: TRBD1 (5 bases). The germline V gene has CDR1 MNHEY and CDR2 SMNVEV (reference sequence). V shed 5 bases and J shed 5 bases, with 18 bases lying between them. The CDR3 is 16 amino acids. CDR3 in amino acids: CASSILPGPPNEKLFF. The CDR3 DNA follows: TGTGCCAGCAGTATACTCCCGGGACCCCCGAATGAAAAACTGTTTTTT.

The CDR3, as DNA: TGTGCCAGTAGCCCTGGGACTAGCCTAAACGAGCAGTACTTC. Its translation: CASSPGTSLNEQYF. The V gene is TRBV19, the J gene TRBJ2-7; 9 positions match TRBD2. The V segment lost 6 bases and the J segment 5 bases; nucleotides outside the gene matches: 8. The CDR3 is 14 residues long. Germline CDR1 is LNHDA and CDR2 is SQIVND (reference sequence). Looking up the rest from reference TRBV19 and TRBJ2-7 gives the full variable domain: DGGITQSPKYLFRKEGQNVTLSCEQNLNHDAMYWYRQDPGQGLRLIYYSQIVNDFQKGDIAEGYSVSREKKESFPLTVTSAQKNPTAFYLCASSPGTSLNEQYFGPGTRLTVT.

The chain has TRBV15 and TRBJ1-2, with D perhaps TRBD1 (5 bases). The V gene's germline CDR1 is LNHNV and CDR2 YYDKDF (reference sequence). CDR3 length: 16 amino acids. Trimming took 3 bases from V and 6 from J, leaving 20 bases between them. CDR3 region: CATSRSSPPPGDGYTF. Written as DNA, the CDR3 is TGTGCCACCAGCAGGTCTTCCCCTCCACCGGGGGATGGCTACACCTTC.

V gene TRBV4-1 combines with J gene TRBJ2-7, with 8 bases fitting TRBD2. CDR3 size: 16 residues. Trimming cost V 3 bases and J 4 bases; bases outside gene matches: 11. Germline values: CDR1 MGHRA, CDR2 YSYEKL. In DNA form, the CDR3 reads TGCGCCAGCAGCCAGTCCCTGGCAGCGGGAGAGTACGAGCAGTACTTC. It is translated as CASSQSLAAGEYEQYF.

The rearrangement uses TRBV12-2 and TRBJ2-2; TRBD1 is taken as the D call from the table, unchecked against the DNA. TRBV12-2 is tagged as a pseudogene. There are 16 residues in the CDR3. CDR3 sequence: CASRPRDREGTGELFF. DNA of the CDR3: TGTGCAAGTCGCCCCAGGGACAGGGAGGGAACCGGGGAGCTGTTTTTT.

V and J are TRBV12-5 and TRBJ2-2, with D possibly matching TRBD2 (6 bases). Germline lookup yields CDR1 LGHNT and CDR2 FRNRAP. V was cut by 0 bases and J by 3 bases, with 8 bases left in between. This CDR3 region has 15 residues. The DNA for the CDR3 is TGTGCTAGTGGTTTGGTACCGGGGGACACCGGGGAGCTGTTTTTT. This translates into CASGLVPGDTGELFF.